The T cell receptor (beta chain) under discussion was sequenced for a study of cytotoxic CD8 clonotypes in ibrutinib-treated CLL (dated by TCRdb to the early 2020s). Describing the broader study: In this cohort, around 15 patients were treatment-naive and 11 to 12 were relapsed/refractory, while about 18 had unmutated IGHV. Partial responses were observed in about 24 patients and complete responses in 2; after a median follow-up of around 68 months, remission was maintained in 14 patients and progression was observed in roughly twelve. Response samples were obtained after a median of around 11 months of treatment, with a range of roughly 6 to 36 months. On average, each sample had approximately 280,000 productive templates and around 100,000 productive rearrangements. Longitudinal samples were obtainable from about 30% of the roughly 90 participants in the trial. Cryopreserved peripheral blood mononuclear cells were obtained before treatment, at response, and at either sustained remission or disease progression. Patients were still on ibrutinib when every remission and progressive disease sample was collected.

This clone was seen a few times. This receptor's antigen is unknown. Base qualities were left out, and no much larger clone turns up one base away. The paper's findings and limits, for the study overall: Clonality rose at ibrutinib response, remained stable during sustained remission, and dropped back toward baseline at progression. Baseline clonality exceeded that of age-matched healthy donors and correlated strongly with circulating CD8+ T-cell counts. Sampling times were not matched between patients in sustained remission and patients whose disease was progressing, and lymph node repertoires were not examined. Public clonotypes were found to be uncommon and were observed to contract or remain stable during treatment; the increase in clonality was shown to reflect expansion of private clonotypes at ibrutinib response.

Its CDR3 holds 16 amino acids, cysteine through phenylalanine. The only DNA kept is the CDR3, 48 bases in frame from the first base. The V end loses 7 bases and the J end loses 1 base, and a stretch of 19 bases separates them. In the germline V gene (reference sequence), CDR1 corresponds to LNHDA and CDR2 to SQIVND. A MiSeq instrument was used for deep resolution sequencing, which targeted depths ranging from 1 in 1 million up to 1 in 200,000 T cells, with coverage averaging 10x for each clonotype. The immunoSEQ hsTCRB Kit was used to generate TCR beta libraries. The paper's processing steps were these. The data were analyzed with ImmunoSEQ Analyzer and ImmunoSEQ Data Assistant, and V, D and J gene assignments followed IMGT definitions. Clonality was computed as one minus normalized Shannon entropy of productive rearrangement frequencies, ranging from 0 to 1. Only overrepresented clonotypes making up at least 0.05% of the repertoire of each patient were included in the public clonotype analysis. Some 13 repertoires from age-matched healthy donors, obtained from immuneACCESS, served as clonality controls. TCRdb obtained this table from immuneACCESS and retained in-frame rearrangements with V and J assigned. These tables miss some clones; where compared with another copy, unresolved V genes account for less than half of the shortfall, and the remainder is unexplained. V, J and clone size reflect that table, while D and trimming were determined from the DNA. The sample table lists tens of thousands of clones, approximately 60% of them with a count of one. The leading ten clones occupy over 20% of the sample.

According to the study, the label for this sample's time point signals: 20 to 25 months on ibrutinib. For TCR beta library preparation, roughly 2 micrograms of genomic DNA was extracted from cryopreserved PBMCs. Longitudinal blood samples from CLL patients on ibrutinib monotherapy underwent high-throughput TCR beta sequencing. The patients took part in an open-label, single-center phase 2 trial of ibrutinib monotherapy. This clonotype was obtained from a human donor with chronic lymphocytic leukemia. Specimen: PBMCs, collected after 24 months of ibrutinib treatment. The rearrangement joined TRBV19 to TRBJ1-2, with no confidently assigned D gene. The base sequence is TGTGCCAGTACCTCACATGGGCGGACGGTTAACTATGGCTACACCTTC. It encodes CASTSHGRTVNYGYTF. The CDR3 plus the reference TRBV19 and TRBJ1-2 genes for the other parts give the full variable domain: DGGITQSPKYLFRKEGQNVTLSCEQNLNHDAMYWYRQDPGQGLRLIYYSQIVNDFQKGDIAEGYSVSREKKESFPLTVTSAQKNPTAFYLCASTSHGRTVNYGYTFGSGTRLTVV.